A single sample is the source of the 26 T cell receptor beta chains below, sequenced in a study of blood T cell repertoires in COVID-19. Measured with immunoSEQ multiplex PCR; TCRdb has only the in-frame clones, and not every one. The data hold about 100,000 clones, with approximately 93% observed a single time. The sample consisted of peripheral blood. These TCRs come from a man between 50 and 59 years old with active COVID-19.

This clone was detected a few times. The V gene is TRBV27, the J gene TRBJ1-2; TRBD1 is a possible D gene (6 bases). V was trimmed by 2 bases and J by 4 bases, leaving 14 bases between them. The CDR3 is 15 amino acids. Germline values: CDR1 MNHEY, CDR2 SMNVEV (reference sequence). CDR3 sequence reads: CASSLKGRGGYGYTF. The CDR3 nucleotides read TGTGCCAGCAGTTTAAAAGGGAGGGGGGGCTATGGCTACACCTTC.

The chain is built from TRBV11-3 and TRBJ2-4; D is possibly TRBD1 (5 bases). The CDR3 is 17 amino acids. Germline V lookup: CDR1 SGHNT, CDR2 YENEEA. Trimming stripped 0 bases from V and 1 base from J, with 13 bases between. CDR3 DNA: TGTGCCAGCAGCTTAGATGGTCAGGGAAGGGCCAAAAACATTCAGTACTTC. It yields the protein CASSLDGQGRAKNIQYF.

The rearrangement links TRBV27 to TRBJ2-2; TRBD1 matches at 8 bases. The CDR3 has 14 residues. J gave up 5 bases and V 8 bases, and 7 bases lay outside the gene matches. Germline V gives CDR1 MNHEY, CDR2 SMNVEV (reference sequence). CDR3: CASRGQGETGELFF. CDR3 DNA sequence: TGTGCCAGCCGCGGACAGGGAGAGACCGGGGAGCTGTTTTTT.

The chain joins TRBV11-2 to TRBJ2-3, with D unclear. V gave up 5 bases and J gave up 7 bases, with 16 bases separating them. CDR1 SGHAT and CDR2 FQNNGV come from the germline V gene. This CDR3 has 14 amino acids. CDR3: CASSPPGVRNTQYF. The DNA of the CDR3 is TGTGCCAGCAGCCCCCCGGGTGTGAGGAATACGCAGTATTTT.

The CDR3, as DNA: TGTGCCAGCAGCGACCGGGGAGGGATTGGCTACACCTTC. This encodes CASSDRGGIGYTF. The rearrangement uses TRBV9 and TRBJ1-2; the D is unclear. CDR1 and CDR2 from the germline V gene are SGDLS and YYNGEE. V gave up 3 bases and J gave up 7 bases, with 13 bases separating them. The CDR3 totals 13 residues.

The chain joins TRBV5-6 to TRBJ1-4; the D gene is possibly TRBD1 (6 bases). The germline V gene has CDR1 SGHDT and CDR2 YYEEEE. Trimming stripped 4 bases from V and 13 bases from J, with 23 bases between. There are 15 residues in the CDR3. CDR3 loop: CASSLRGGRPAGLFF. The CDR3 nucleotides read TGTGCCAGCAGCCTGAGGGGGGGGCGCCCGGCGGGACTGTTTTTT.

Only a few counts were recorded for this clone. This chain joins TRBV9 and TRBJ2-3, with 11 bases matching TRBD2. Trimming at V came to 0 bases and at J to 11 bases, leaving 8 bases not matched to a gene. Germline CDR1 reads SGDLS; CDR2 reads YYNGEE. CDR3 size: 15 residues. CDR3 DNA sequence: TGTGCCAGCAGCGTAGGAACTAGCGGGGGTGTCAGGCAGTATTTT. Its translation is CASSVGTSGGVRQYF.

This sequence joins TRBV7-9 and TRBJ1-1; D not resolved. The V end lost 1 base, the J end lost 5 bases, and 11 bases lay between the germline ends. Germline V gene data show CDR1 as SEHNR and CDR2 as FQNEAQ (reference sequence). The CDR3 loop spans 14 amino acids. The CDR3 reads CASSLGSAATEAFF. The CDR3 bases are TGTGCCAGCAGCTTAGGGTCGGCGGCAACTGAAGCTTTCTTT.

In DNA, the CDR3 is TGTGCCAGCAGTGAAGGACAGGGAGATGGCTACACCTTC. Translated, it gives CASSEGQGDGYTF. The rearrangement links TRBV6-1 to TRBJ1-2, with 7 bases aligning to TRBD1. The CDR3 covers 13 residues. Germline V CDR1 and CDR2: MNHNS, SASEGT. The V gene end was trimmed by 1 base and the J gene end by 6 bases; junction bases not matched to a gene: 2.

This clone was recorded only once. The chain recombines TRBV11-1 with TRBJ1-6; TRBD1 matches at 7 bases. The CDR3 is made up of 13 amino acids. The J segment lost 9 bases and the V segment lost 5 bases, leaving 4 bases of the junction unmatched. Per germline, CDR1 SGHAT and CDR2 FQDESV (reference sequence). In DNA, the CDR3 is TGTGCCAGCAGCCTCGACAGGGTTTCACCCCTCCACTTT. It is translated as CASSLDRVSPLHF.

This chain links TRBV19 with TRBJ1-5, with 9 bases lining up with TRBD1. V was pared by 3 bases and J by 7 bases, with 10 bases of the junction left unmatched. The CDR3 contains 16 residues. From germline, CDR1 is LNHDA and CDR2 SQIVND (reference sequence). The CDR3 sequence: CASSIRDRVVRQPQHF. DNA for the CDR3: TGTGCCAGTAGTATCCGGGACAGGGTTGTACGACAGCCCCAGCATTTT.

This chain joins TRBV27 and TRBJ2-7, with no clear D. The CDR3 consists of 13 residues. Germline loops: CDR1 MNHEY, CDR2 SMNVEV (reference sequence). V lost 6 bases, J lost 0 bases, and 9 bases lay in between. The CDR3: CASSPGLSYEQYF. The CDR3 region has the DNA TGTGCCAGCAGCCCGGGTCTCTCCTACGAGCAGTACTTC.

The chain couples TRBV6-6 to TRBJ1-5; 10 bases fit TRBD1. V was pared by 4 bases and J by 1 base, with 4 bases of the junction left unmatched. Germline CDR1 and CDR2: MNHNY and SVGAGI (reference sequence). The CDR3 spans 16 residues. The CDR3 reads CASSSRTGGSNQPQHF. The CDR3 DNA sequence: TGTGCCAGCAGTTCTCGGACAGGGGGGAGCAATCAGCCCCAGCATTTT.

The rearrangement uses TRBV7-8 and TRBJ2-5, with 11 nucleotides matching TRBD2. The CDR3 extends over 16 amino acids. V was clipped by 2 bases and J by 5 bases; unmatched bases: 7. Per germline, CDR1 SGHVS and CDR2 FQNEAQ. This CDR3 is CASSLPLAGVAETQYF. The CDR3 coding sequence is TGTGCCAGCAGCTTACCACTAGCGGGGGTTGCGGAGACCCAGTACTTC.

The V and J genes are TRBV6-5 and TRBJ1-1; 7 nucleotides agree with TRBD1. Germline CDR1 MNHEY, CDR2 SVGAGI. V trimming: 6 bases; J trimming: 4 bases; junction bases outside the gene matches: 11. This CDR3 has 15 amino acids. The CDR3 DNA follows: TGTGCCAGCAGCCCGACAGGGAGTGGTGGCACTGAAGCTTTCTTT. This translates into CASSPTGSGGTEAFF.

The chain recombines TRBV6-1 with TRBJ2-7; 9 bases are shared with TRBD1. The junction had 2 bases not matched to a gene; V was cut back by 3 bases and J by 2 bases. This CDR3 has 14 residues. Germline assignment: CDR1 MNHNS and CDR2 SASEGT. CDR3 protein: CASSDTGGPYEQYF. The CDR3 DNA reads TGTGCCAGCAGTGACACAGGGGGCCCCTACGAGCAGTACTTC.

This clone was detected once. The chain carries TRBV29-1 and TRBJ2-7; TRBD1 aligns across 9 bases. CDR3 length: 13 amino acids. V trimming: 7 bases; J trimming: 2 bases; junction bases outside the gene matches: 6. Germline V lookup: CDR1 SQVTM, CDR2 ANQGSEA. The CDR3 loop is CSAGQGSAYEQYF. The CDR3 nucleotides read TGCAGCGCTGGACAGGGGAGCGCCTACGAGCAGTACTTC.

The table lists this clone with a few counts. The V call is TRBV7-9, the J call TRBJ1-3, with D perhaps TRBD1 (5 bases). Trimming shortened V by 2 bases and J by 3 bases, and 8 bases separated the two germline ends. Germline V gives CDR1 SEHNR, CDR2 FQNEAQ (reference sequence). The CDR3 extends over 14 amino acids. Here the CDR3 reads CASSLSGLGNTIYF. The DNA for the CDR3 is TGTGCCAGCAGCTTATCAGGGCTTGGAAACACCATATATTTT. Looking up the rest from reference TRBV7-9 and TRBJ1-3 gives the full variable domain: DTGVSQNPRHKITKRGQNVTFRCDPISEHNRLYWYRQTLGQGPEFLTYFQNEAQLEKSRLLSDRFSAERPKGSFSTLEIQRTEQGDSAMYLCASSLSGLGNTIYFGEGSWLTVV.

The chain recombines TRBV2 with TRBJ2-3; maybe TRBD2 (5 bases). The CDR3 loop spans 17 amino acids. Germline-derived CDR1 and CDR2 are SNHLY and FYNNEI. Trimming stripped 6 bases from V and 2 bases from J, with 21 bases between. CDR3 loop: CASSPHLGSTTTDTQYF. CDR3 nucleotides: TGTGCCAGCAGCCCTCACCTGGGGTCGACTACCACAGATACGCAGTATTTT.

The chain combines TRBV11-3 with TRBJ2-2; D remains unclear. The CDR3 spans 15 residues. With 4 bases removed from V and 2 bases from J, the gap between germline ends came to 11 bases. CDR1 SGHNT and CDR2 YENEEA come from the germline V gene. Here the CDR3 reads CASSSSSLNTGELFF. The CDR3 DNA follows: TGTGCCAGCAGCTCGTCGAGCCTCAACACCGGGGAGCTGTTTTTT.

The V call is TRBV5-8, the J call TRBJ2-3, with D possibly matching TRBD1 (5 bases). This CDR3 region has 13 residues. Trimming took off 4 bases at V and 6 bases at J, with 12 bases between the two ends. Germline assignment: CDR1 SGHTS and CDR2 YDEGEE. The CDR3 DNA sequence: TGTGCCAGCAGCCTAGACCCAGGGGATACGCAGTATTTT. Protein sequence: CASSLDPGDTQYF.

This rearrangement joins TRBV19 to TRBJ2-2; 11 positions agree with TRBD2. The CDR3 contains 21 residues. Germline assignment: CDR1 LNHDA and CDR2 SQIVND (reference sequence). V lost 0 bases, J lost 1 base, and 13 bases stayed unmatched. The CDR3 DNA reads as TGTGCCAGTAGTATAGAACCTATCCCGGGACTAGCGGAGCTGAACACCGGGGAGCTGTTTTTT. Amino acid sequence: CASSIEPIPGLAELNTGELFF.

J is TRBJ2-1 and V is TRBV18, with 8 positions matching TRBD1. V lost 1 base to trimming and J lost 4 bases; unmatched junction nucleotides: 6. Germline assignment: CDR1 KGHSH and CDR2 LQKENI. The CDR3 sequence is 16 residues long. The CDR3 bases are TGTGCCAGCTCACCACAGAGGGACAGGATTTACAATGAGCAGTTCTTC. This gives the protein CASSPQRDRIYNEQFF.

V gene TRBV5-6 combines with J gene TRBJ2-2; 7 bases fit TRBD1. In germline, CDR1 is SGHDT, CDR2 YYEEEE. This CDR3 spans 13 amino acids. With V trimmed by 3 bases and J by 5 bases, 1 base remained unmatched. CDR3: CASSWTGTGELFF. CDR3 nucleotide sequence: TGTGCCAGCAGCTGGACAGGAACCGGGGAGCTGTTTTTT. The full variable domain, its missing parts supplied by reference TRBV5-6 and TRBJ2-2, is DAGVTQSPTHLIKTRGQQVTLRCSPKSGHDTVSWYQQALGQGPQFIFQYYEEEERQRGNFPDRFSGHQFPNYSSELNVNALLLGDSALYLCASSWTGTGELFFGEGSRLTVL.

This clone was observed a single time. For the CDR3, the DNA is TGTGCCAGCAGCTTGGTGGGGGGGGCAAAGGTTTCCCACGAGCAGTACTTC. Encoded protein: CASSLVGGAKVSHEQYF. This rearrangement joins TRBV5-4 to TRBJ2-7, with TRBD2 as a possible D gene (7 bases). The CDR3 totals 17 residues. V lost 0 bases and J 5 bases, leaving 21 bases between the germline ends. Germline V gene data show CDR1 as SGHNT and CDR2 as YYREEE (reference sequence).

This rearrangement joins TRBV7-9 to TRBJ2-5, with D possibly TRBD2 on 5 matching bases. Trimming removed 8 bases at V and 2 bases at J, with 9 bases between. The CDR3 covers 12 residues. Germline V gene sequence: CDR1 SEHNR, CDR2 FQNEAQ (reference sequence). CDR3 DNA sequence: TGTGCCAGCCGCGAGGGACAAGAGACCCAGTACTTC. Translated: CASREGQETQYF.